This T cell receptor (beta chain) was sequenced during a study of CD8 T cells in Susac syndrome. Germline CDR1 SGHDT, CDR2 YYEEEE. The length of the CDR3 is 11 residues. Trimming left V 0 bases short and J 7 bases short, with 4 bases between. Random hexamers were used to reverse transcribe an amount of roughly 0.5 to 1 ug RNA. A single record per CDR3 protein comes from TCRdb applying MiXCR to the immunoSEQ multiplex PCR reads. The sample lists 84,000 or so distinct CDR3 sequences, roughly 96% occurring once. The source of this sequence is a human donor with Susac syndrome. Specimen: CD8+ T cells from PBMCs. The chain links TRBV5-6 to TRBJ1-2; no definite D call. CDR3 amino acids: CASSLAGGYTF. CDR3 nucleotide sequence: TGTGCCAGCAGCTTGGCCGGTGGCTACACCTTC.